The 7 T cell receptor beta chains below were found in one sample sequenced in a study of blood T cell repertoires in COVID-19 (TCRdb year 2020). Libraries were prepared through the immunoSEQ multiplex PCR assay. In TCRdb, the immuneACCESS table is reduced to in-frame sequences with V and J assigned. These tables do not hold every clone; where another copy was compared, an unresolved V gene accounts for under half, and the others remain unexplained. Present in this sample are around 120,000 clones, around 80% of which were seen just once. Of the sample, about 2.5% is held by the ten largest clones. The sample was peripheral blood. The origin of the receptors is a man in his fifties or sixties with acute or convalescent COVID-19.

This chain uses TRBV5-4 with TRBJ1-5; possible D gene TRBD1, 5 bases. Between the trimmed V and J ends, which lost 4 bases and 2 bases, there was a span of 19 bases. This CDR3 has 17 amino acids. Germline V CDR1 and CDR2: SGHNT, YYREEE (reference sequence). The CDR3: CASSLGGVGLGNQPQHF. CDR3 nucleotides: TGTGCCAGCAGCCTCGGGGGGGTTGGATTAGGCAATCAGCCCCAGCATTTT.

The chain employs TRBV29-1 and TRBJ2-7; D perhaps matches TRBD2 (5 bases). With 7 bases removed from V and 0 bases from J, the gap between germline ends came to 19 bases. The CDR3 consists of 15 residues. Germline CDR1 reads SQVTM; CDR2 reads ANQGSEA. CDR3 coding DNA: TGCAGCGCCGCTGGCACAGACGGACTCTCCTACGAGCAGTACTTC. It yields the protein CSAAGTDGLSYEQYF.

This chain connects TRBV2 to TRBJ2-2; 11 nucleotides agree with TRBD2. The CDR3 length is 15 residues. In germline, CDR1 is SNHLY, CDR2 FYNNEI. V was clipped by 6 bases and J by 3 bases; unmatched bases: 3. CDR3 amino acids: CASRPGLADTGELFF. DNA of the CDR3: TGTGCCAGCAGGCCGGGACTAGCGGACACCGGGGAGCTGTTTTTT.

The chain joins TRBV28 to TRBJ2-1; a weak D match, TRBD2 (7 bases). Between the trimmed V and J ends, which lost 7 bases and 8 bases, there was a span of 18 bases. Germline V CDR1 and CDR2: MDHEN, SYDVKM. The CDR3 contains 14 residues. The CDR3 loop reads CASTFRRGGDEQFF. For the CDR3, the DNA is TGTGCCAGCACTTTCCGGAGGGGGGGGGATGAGCAGTTCTTC.

In its sample, this clone was seen a few times. The CDR3 coding sequence is TGTGCCAGCAGCGCGTATGGGACAGGGATTCAGCCCCAGCATTTT. Its protein product is CASSAYGTGIQPQHF. The genes are TRBV7-9 and TRBJ1-5; 9 bases are a match to TRBD1. V shed 5 bases, J shed 6 bases, and the junction held 8 bases outside the gene matches. Germline V gene lookup returns CDR1 SEHNR and CDR2 FQNEAQ (reference sequence). There are 15 residues in the CDR3.

The chain recombines TRBV19 with TRBJ2-1, with 7 nucleotides matching TRBD1. This CDR3 is built from 15 residues. Trimming at V came to 6 bases and at J to 7 bases, leaving 12 bases not matched to a gene. CDR1 is LNHDA and CDR2 is SQIVND in the germline V gene (reference sequence). The CDR3 loop reads CASRKTGPKENEQFF. The CDR3 region has the DNA TGTGCCAGTAGAAAGACAGGGCCGAAGGAGAATGAGCAGTTCTTC.

This clone was seen a single time. The CDR3 DNA is TGTGCCAGCAGTCTCCAGGGGGCGTCGGGAAACACCATATATTTT. As protein: CASSLQGASGNTIYF. The chain has TRBV2 and TRBJ1-3, with TRBD1 matching over 8 bases. Germline loops: CDR1 SNHLY, CDR2 FYNNEI. J gave up 4 bases and V 5 bases, and 7 bases lay outside the gene matches. The CDR3 covers 15 residues.